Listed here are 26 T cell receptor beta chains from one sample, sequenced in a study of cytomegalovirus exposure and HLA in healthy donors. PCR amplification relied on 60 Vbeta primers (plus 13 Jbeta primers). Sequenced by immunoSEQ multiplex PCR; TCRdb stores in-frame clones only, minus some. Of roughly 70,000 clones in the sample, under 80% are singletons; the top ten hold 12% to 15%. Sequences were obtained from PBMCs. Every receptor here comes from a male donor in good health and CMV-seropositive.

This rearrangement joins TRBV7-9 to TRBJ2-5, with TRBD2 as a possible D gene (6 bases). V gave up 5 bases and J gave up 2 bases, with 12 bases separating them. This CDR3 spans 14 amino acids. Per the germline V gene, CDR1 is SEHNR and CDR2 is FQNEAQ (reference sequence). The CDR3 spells CASSAGFLQETQYF. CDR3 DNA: TGTGCCAGCAGCGCGGGATTTTTACAAGAGACCCAGTACTTC.

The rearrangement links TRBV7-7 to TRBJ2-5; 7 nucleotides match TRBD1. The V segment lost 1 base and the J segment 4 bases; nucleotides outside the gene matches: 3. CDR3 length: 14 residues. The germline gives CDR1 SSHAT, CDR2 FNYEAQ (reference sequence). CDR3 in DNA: TGTGCCAGCAGCTTAGGGTCAGGGGGAGAGACCCAGTACTTC. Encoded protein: CASSLGSGGETQYF.

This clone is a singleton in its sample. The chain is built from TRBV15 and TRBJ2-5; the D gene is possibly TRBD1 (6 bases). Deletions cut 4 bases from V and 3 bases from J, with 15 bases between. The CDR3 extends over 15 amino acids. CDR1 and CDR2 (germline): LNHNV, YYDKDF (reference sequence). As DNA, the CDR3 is TGTGCCACCAGCATACACACCAGGGGAGAAGAGACCCAGTACTTC. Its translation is CATSIHTRGEETQYF.

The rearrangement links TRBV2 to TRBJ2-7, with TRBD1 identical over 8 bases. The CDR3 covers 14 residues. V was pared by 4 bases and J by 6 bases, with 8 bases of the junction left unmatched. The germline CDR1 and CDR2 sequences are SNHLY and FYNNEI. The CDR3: CASSVRTGKLEQYF. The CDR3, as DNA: TGTGCCAGCAGTGTAAGGACAGGGAAGCTCGAGCAGTACTTC. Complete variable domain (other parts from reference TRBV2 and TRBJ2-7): EPEVTQTPSHQVTQMGQEVILRCVPISNHLYFYWYRQILGQKVEFLVSFYNNEISEKSEIFDDQFSVERPDGSNFTLKIRSTKLEDSAMYFCASSVRTGKLEQYFGPGTRLTVT.

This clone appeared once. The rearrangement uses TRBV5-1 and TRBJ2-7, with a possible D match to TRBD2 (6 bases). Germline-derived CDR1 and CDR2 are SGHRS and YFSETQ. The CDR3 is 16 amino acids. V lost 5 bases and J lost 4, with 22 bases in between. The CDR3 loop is CASRGSTGAATYEQYF. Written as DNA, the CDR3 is TGCGCCAGCAGAGGAAGTACGGGAGCGGCAACTTACGAGCAGTACTTC. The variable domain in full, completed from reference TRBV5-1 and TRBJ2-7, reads KAGVTQTPRYLIKTRGQQVTLSCSPISGHRSVSWYQQTPGQGLQFLFEYFSETQRNKGNFPGRFSGRQFSNSRSEMNVSTLELGDSALYLCASRGSTGAATYEQYFGPGTRLTVT.

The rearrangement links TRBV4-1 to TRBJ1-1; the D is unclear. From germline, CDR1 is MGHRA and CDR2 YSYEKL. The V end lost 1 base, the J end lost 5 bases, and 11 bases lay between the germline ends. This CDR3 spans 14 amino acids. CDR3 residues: CASSQGARVTEAFF. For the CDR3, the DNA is TGCGCCAGCAGCCAAGGTGCGCGGGTGACTGAAGCTTTCTTT.

Written as DNA, the CDR3 is TGTGCCAGCAGACCACAGGCCTATAGCAATCAGCCCCAGCATTTT. Encoded protein: CASRPQAYSNQPQHF. V is TRBV6-8 and J is TRBJ1-5; D possibly corresponds to TRBD1 (5 bases). Germline CDR1 and CDR2: MNHGY and SAAAGT. CDR3 length: 15 amino acids. The ends were cut back, 6 bases at V and 0 bases at J, with 12 bases in the middle.

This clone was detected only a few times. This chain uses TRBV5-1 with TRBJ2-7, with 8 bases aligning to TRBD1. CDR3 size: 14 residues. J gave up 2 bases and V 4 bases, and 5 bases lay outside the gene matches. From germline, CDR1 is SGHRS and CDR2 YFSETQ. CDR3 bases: TGCGCCAGCAGCCGAGGACAGGGACCCTACGAGCAGTACTTC. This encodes CASSRGQGPYEQYF.

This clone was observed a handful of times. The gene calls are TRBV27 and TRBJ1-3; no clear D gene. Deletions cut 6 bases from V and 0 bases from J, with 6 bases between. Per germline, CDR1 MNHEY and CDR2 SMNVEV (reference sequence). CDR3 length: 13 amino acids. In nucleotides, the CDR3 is TGTGCCAGCAGGAGGTCCTCTGGAAACACCATATATTTT. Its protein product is CASRRSSGNTIYF.

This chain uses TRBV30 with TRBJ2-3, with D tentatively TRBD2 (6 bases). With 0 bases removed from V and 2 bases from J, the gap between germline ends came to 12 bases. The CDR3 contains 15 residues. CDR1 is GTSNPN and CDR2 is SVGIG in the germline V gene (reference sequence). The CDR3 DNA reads TGTGCCTGGAGTGTGGGGACGGGAGTCACAGATACGCAGTATTTT. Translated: CAWSVGTGVTDTQYF. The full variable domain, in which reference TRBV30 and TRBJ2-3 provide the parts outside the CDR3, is SQTIHQWPATLVQPVGSPLSLECTVEGTSNPNLYWYRQAAGRGLQLLFYSVGIGQISSEVPQNLSASRPQDRQFILSSKKLLLSDSGFYLCAWSVGTGVTDTQYFGPGTRLTVL.

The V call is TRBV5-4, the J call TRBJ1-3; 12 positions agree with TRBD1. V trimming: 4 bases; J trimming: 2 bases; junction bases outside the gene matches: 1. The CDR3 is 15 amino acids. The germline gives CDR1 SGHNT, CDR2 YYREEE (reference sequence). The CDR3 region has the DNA TGTGCCAGCAGCCGGGACAGGGGGCCTGGAAACACCATATATTTT. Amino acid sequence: CASSRDRGPGNTIYF. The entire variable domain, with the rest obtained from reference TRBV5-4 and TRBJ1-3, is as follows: ETGVTQSPTHLIKTRGQQVTLRCSSQSGHNTVSWYQQALGQGPQFIFQYYREEENGRGNFPPRFSGLQFPNYSSELNVNALELDDSALYLCASSRDRGPGNTIYFGEGSWLTVV.

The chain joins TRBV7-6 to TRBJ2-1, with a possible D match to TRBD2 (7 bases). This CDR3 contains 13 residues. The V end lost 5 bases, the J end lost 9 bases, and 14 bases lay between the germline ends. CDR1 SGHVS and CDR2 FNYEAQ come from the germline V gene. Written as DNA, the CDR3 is TGTGCCAGCAGCCGCTCCCGGGGGGCTGAGCAGTTCTTC. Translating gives CASSRSRGAEQFF. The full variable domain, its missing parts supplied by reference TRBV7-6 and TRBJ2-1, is GAGVSQSPRYKVTKRGQDVALRCDPISGHVSLYWYRQALGQGPEFLTYFNYEAQQDKSGLPNDRFSAERPEGSISTLTIQRTEQRDSAMYRCASSRSRGAEQFFGPGTRLTVL.

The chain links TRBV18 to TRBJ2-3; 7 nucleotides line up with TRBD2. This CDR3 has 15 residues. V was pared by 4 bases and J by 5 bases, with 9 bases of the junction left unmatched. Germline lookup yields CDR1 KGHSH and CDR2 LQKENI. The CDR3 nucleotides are TGTGCCAGCTCACAGGGGAGGGCCGTAGGAGATACGCAGTATTTT. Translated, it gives CASSQGRAVGDTQYF.

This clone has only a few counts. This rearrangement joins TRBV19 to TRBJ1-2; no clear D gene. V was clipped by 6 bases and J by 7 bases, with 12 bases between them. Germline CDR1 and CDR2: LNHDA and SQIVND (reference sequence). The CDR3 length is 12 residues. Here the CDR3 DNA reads TGTGCCAGTAGAAGGCAGGAGGGTGGCTACACCTTC. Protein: CASRRQEGGYTF.

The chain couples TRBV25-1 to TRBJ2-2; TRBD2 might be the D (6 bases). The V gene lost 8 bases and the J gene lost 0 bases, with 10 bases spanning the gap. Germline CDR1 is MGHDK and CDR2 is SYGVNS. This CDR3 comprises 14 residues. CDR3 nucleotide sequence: TGTGCCAGCCAAGGGACTGCGAACACCGGGGAGCTGTTTTTT. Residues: CASQGTANTGELFF.

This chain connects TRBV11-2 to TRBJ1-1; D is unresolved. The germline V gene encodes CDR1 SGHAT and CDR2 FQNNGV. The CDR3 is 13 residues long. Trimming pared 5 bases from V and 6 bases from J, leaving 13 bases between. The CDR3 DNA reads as TGTGCCAGCAGCCCCCTCCCTAATGCTGAAGCTTTCTTT. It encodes CASSPLPNAEAFF. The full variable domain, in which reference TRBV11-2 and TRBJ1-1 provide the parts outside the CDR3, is EAGVAQSPRYKIIEKRQSVAFWCNPISGHATLYWYQQILGQGPKLLIQFQNNGVVDDSQLPKDRFSAERLKGVDSTLKIQPAKLEDSAVYLCASSPLPNAEAFFGQGTRLTVV.

DNA of the CDR3: TGTGCCAGCAGTGGACGACCGGGACAGAGCTACGAGCAGTACTTC. This sequence encodes CASSGRPGQSYEQYF. V usage is TRBV6-1 and J usage is TRBJ2-7; 7 bases agree with TRBD1. J was trimmed by 3 bases and V by 4 bases; bases with no gene match: 9. Germline CDR1 MNHNS, CDR2 SASEGT. CDR3 length equals 15 residues.

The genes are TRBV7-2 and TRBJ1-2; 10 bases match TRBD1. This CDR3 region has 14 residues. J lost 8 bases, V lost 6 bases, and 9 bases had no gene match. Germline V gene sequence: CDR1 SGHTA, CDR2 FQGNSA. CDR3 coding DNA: TGTGCCAGCAGGCGCGGACAGGGGGGAGGCGGCTACACCTTC. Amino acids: CASRRGQGGGGYTF. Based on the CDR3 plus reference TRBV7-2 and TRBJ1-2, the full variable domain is GAGVSQSPSNKVTEKGKDVELRCDPISGHTALYWYRQSLGQGLEFLIYFQGNSAPDKSGLPSDRFSAERTGGSVSTLTIQRTQQEDSAVYLCASRRGQGGGGYTFGSGTRLTVV.

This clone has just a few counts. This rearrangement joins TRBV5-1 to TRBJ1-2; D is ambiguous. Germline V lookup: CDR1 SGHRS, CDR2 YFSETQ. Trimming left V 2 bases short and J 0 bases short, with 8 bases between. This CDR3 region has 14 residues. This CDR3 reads CASSFGGTNYGYTF. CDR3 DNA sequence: TGCGCCAGCAGCTTCGGAGGTACTAACTATGGCTACACCTTC.

The chain's CDR3 is CASSHPHSGELFF. CDR3 DNA: TGTGCCAGCAGCCACCCCCACTCCGGGGAGCTGTTTTTT. The rearrangement links TRBV11-2 to TRBJ2-2, with D unclear. Trimming removed 5 bases from V and 6 bases from J, with 10 bases in between. Germline CDR1 SGHAT, CDR2 FQNNGV. The CDR3 has 13 amino acids.

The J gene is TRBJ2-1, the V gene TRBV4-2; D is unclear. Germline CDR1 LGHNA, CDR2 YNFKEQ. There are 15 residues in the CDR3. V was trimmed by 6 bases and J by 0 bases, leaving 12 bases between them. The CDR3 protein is CASRTLLSSYNEQFF. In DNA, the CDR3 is TGTGCCAGCAGGACGCTACTAAGCTCCTACAATGAGCAGTTCTTC.

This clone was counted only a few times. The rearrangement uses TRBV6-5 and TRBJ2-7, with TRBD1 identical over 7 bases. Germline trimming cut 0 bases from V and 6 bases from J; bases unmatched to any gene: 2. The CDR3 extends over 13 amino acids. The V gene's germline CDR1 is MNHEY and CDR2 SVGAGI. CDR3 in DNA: TGTGCCAGCAGTTACTCGACAGGGCGCGAGCAGTACTTC. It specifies CASSYSTGREQYF.

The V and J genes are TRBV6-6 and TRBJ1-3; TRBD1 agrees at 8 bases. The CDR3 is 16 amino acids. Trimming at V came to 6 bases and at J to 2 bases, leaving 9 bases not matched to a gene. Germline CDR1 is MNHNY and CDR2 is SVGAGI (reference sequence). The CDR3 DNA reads TGTGCCAGCAGAACCCTCAGGGGGCAAGCTGGAAACACCATATATTTT. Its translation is CASRTLRGQAGNTIYF.

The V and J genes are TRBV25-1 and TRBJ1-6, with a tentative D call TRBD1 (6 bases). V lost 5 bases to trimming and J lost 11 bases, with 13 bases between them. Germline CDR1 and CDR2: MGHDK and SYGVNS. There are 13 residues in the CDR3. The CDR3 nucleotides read TGTGCCAGCAGTCAGGGGAAGAAGACACCCCTCCACTTT. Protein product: CASSQGKKTPLHF.

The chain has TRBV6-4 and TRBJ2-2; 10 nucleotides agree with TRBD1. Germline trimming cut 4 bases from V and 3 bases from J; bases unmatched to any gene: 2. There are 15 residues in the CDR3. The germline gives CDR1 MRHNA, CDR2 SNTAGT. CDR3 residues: CASSGDRGDTGELFF. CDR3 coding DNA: TGTGCCAGCAGTGGGGACAGGGGAGACACCGGGGAGCTGTTTTTT.

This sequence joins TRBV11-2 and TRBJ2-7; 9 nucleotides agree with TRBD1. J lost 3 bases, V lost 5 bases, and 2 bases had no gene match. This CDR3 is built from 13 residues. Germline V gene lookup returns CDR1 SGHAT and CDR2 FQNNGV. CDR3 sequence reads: CASSGTGNYEQYF. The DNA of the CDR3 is TGTGCCAGCAGCGGGACAGGGAACTACGAGCAGTACTTC.